This T cell receptor (beta chain) is drawn from a study of monozygotic twins with inflammatory bowel disease. Findings and limits, study-wide: People with IBD had fewer clonotypes in common with others than healthy twins did, especially with disease activity. A single strong IBD-associated signal or clonotype was not supported by the findings.

In the case of this clonotype: Its antigen is unknown.

Blood was drawn once per donor, and each sample measured 2 to 2.5 ml. UMIs bearing a 6-nucleotide sample barcode were added through template switching. TCRdb reworked the 5' RACE reads into one entry per CDR3 protein, no DNA. The table lists about 160,000 distinct CDR3 sequences. CDR1 and CDR2 from the germline V gene are SGHDT and YYEEEE. CDR3 length equals 15 residues. Specimen: blood. The chain links TRBV5-6 to TRBJ2-1; TCRdb proposes TRBD1, but this gene call is untestable without DNA. The source is a human donor with ulcerative colitis or Crohn's disease, or a healthy co-twin of an affected twin (not recorded which). The CDR3 loop reads CASSSGTGQRNEQFF.